The 19 T cell receptor beta chains in this list originate from one sample, sequenced in a study of T cell responses to AZD1222 COVID-19 vaccine. Method: immunoSEQ multiplex PCR; TCRdb's copy keeps in-frame clones and lacks some. The data hold approximately 270,000 clones, with around 93% observed a single time. The starting material was peripheral blood, obtained 28 days after the second AZD1222 dose. These receptors were collected from an adult who received the AZD1222 COVID-19 vaccine.

The CDR3 DNA reads as TGTGCCAGCAGTCCCCCTCGGGGCCTTAGCACAGATACGCAGTATTTT. Its protein product is CASSPPRGLSTDTQYF. The J gene is TRBJ2-3, the V gene TRBV6-2 or TRBV6-3; possibly TRBD1 or TRBD2 for D (5 bases each). Germline loops: CDR1 MNHEY, CDR2 SVGEGT. The length of the CDR3 is 16 residues. Trimming pared 5 bases from V and 0 bases from J, leaving 15 bases between.

This chain uses TRBV4-1 with TRBJ1-1; D might be TRBD1 (6 bases). The germline V and J ends were trimmed by 1 base and 4 bases, with 13 bases remaining between them. The CDR3 runs to 15 residues. CDR1 is MGHRA and CDR2 is YSYEKL in the germline V gene. Here the CDR3 DNA reads TGCGCCAGCAGCCAAGGGTGGGGGGCGAGCACTGAAGCTTTCTTT. Translation gives CASSQGWGASTEAFF.

This chain joins TRBV9 and TRBJ1-4; 9 bases map to TRBD1. With V trimmed by 3 bases and J by 0 bases, 6 bases remained unmatched. The CDR3 runs 17 residues. CDR1 and CDR2 from the germline V gene are SGDLS and YYNGEE. CDR3 residues: CASSGGQGFATNEKLFF. For the CDR3, the DNA is TGTGCCAGCAGCGGAGGACAGGGGTTTGCAACTAATGAAAAACTGTTTTTT.

The J gene is TRBJ2-7, the V gene TRBV5-1; weak D call: TRBD2 (6 bases). V lost 0 bases, J lost 3 bases, and 16 bases lay in between. This CDR3 spans 16 amino acids. Looked up from germline, CDR1 is SGHRS and CDR2 is YFSETQ. The DNA of the CDR3 is TGCGCCAGCAGCTTGGATTCCGGGACTGGCAGCTACGAGCAGTACTTC. Its protein product is CASSLDSGTGSYEQYF.

The J gene is TRBJ2-2, the V gene TRBV5-1; D is uncertain. V lost 4 bases and J lost 8, with 9 bases in between. The CDR3 length is 12 residues. Germline-derived CDR1 and CDR2 are SGHRS and YFSETQ. CDR3 sequence (DNA): TGCGCCAGCAGCCGGACGGCAGGGGAGCTGTTTTTT. This sequence encodes CASSRTAGELFF.

The rearrangement uses TRBV14 and TRBJ2-3; D gene unclear. The CDR3 runs 17 residues. Between the trimmed V and J ends, which lost 4 bases and 2 bases, there was a span of 19 bases. Germline V gives CDR1 SGHDN, CDR2 FVKESK. CDR3 protein: CASSLFSGETLTDTQYF. The CDR3 coding sequence is TGTGCCAGCAGCCTTTTTTCCGGAGAGACACTCACAGATACGCAGTATTTT.

The genes are TRBV13 and TRBJ1-6; 8 bases align to TRBD1. The CDR3 is 14 residues long. Trimming cost V 2 bases and J 10 bases; bases outside gene matches: 4. Per germline, CDR1 PRHDT and CDR2 FYEKMQ (reference sequence). Here the CDR3 reads CASSLSGGISPLHF. The CDR3 DNA reads as TGTGCCAGCAGCTTATCAGGGGGCATATCACCCCTCCACTTT.

As regards this clone: The junction shows a germline mismatch at one end, possibly a read error. The gene calls are TRBV9 and TRBJ2-2, with D perhaps matching TRBD1 or TRBD2 (6 bases each). CDR3 length equals 11 residues. From germline, CDR1 is SGDLS and CDR2 YYNGEE. CDR3 sequence: CASGGGLPGHF. The CDR3 coding sequence is TGTGCCAGCGGAGGGGGTCTTCCGGGTCATTTT. Full variable domain (outside the CDR3, taken from reference TRBV9 and TRBJ2-2): DSGVTQTPKHLITATGQRVTLRCSPRSGDLSVYWYQQSLDQGLQFLIQYYNGEERAKGNILERFSAQQFPDLHSELNLSSLELGDSALYFCASGGGLPGHFGEGSRLTVL.

The chain recombines TRBV11-2 with TRBJ2-1, with unresolved D. The germline V and J ends were trimmed by 2 bases and 10 bases, with 12 bases remaining between them. There are 13 residues in the CDR3. The germline V gene encodes CDR1 SGHAT and CDR2 FQNNGV. The CDR3 reads CASSLSTGWEQFF. The CDR3 coding sequence is TGTGCCAGCAGCTTATCGACCGGGTGGGAGCAGTTCTTC.

The chain links TRBV20-1 to TRBJ1-1; D uncertain. Trimming removed 7 bases at V and 8 bases at J, with 8 bases between. Germline loops: CDR1 DFQATT, CDR2 SNEGSKA (reference sequence). The CDR3 runs to 9 residues. CDR3 DNA: TGCAGTGTCGAGTCGGAAGCTTTCTTT. Translation gives CSVESEAFF.

This sequence joins TRBV20-1 and TRBJ2-1; D is uncertain. Germline V lookup: CDR1 DFQATT, CDR2 SNEGSKA (reference sequence). CDR3 length equals 8 residues. CDR3 nucleotide sequence: TGCAGCGCCGATAGGCAGTTCTTC. It yields the protein CSADRQFF.

The rearrangement links TRBV11-2 to TRBJ2-1; TRBD2 matches 8 bases. J lost 6 bases, V lost 2 bases, and 3 bases had no gene match. CDR3 length equals 14 residues. From germline, CDR1 is SGHAT and CDR2 FQNNGV. CDR3 nucleotides: TGTGCCAGCAGCTTAATAGGACTAGCCAATGAGCAGTTCTTC. It encodes CASSLIGLANEQFF.

The gene calls are TRBV3-1 (or the pseudogene TRBV3-2) and TRBJ1-6; D not certain. CDR3 length: 12 residues. Germline lookup yields CDR1 LGHDT and CDR2 YNNKEL (reference sequence). The V gene lost 2 bases and the J gene lost 9 bases, with 5 bases spanning the gap. CDR3 region: CASSQPFSPLHF. Written as DNA, the CDR3 is TGTGCCAGCAGCCAACCGTTTTCACCCCTCCACTTT.

CDR3: CASSGTGSYGYTF. DNA of the CDR3: TGTGCCAGTAGTGGAACGGGATCCTATGGCTACACCTTC. This chain connects TRBV19 to TRBJ1-2; D gene unclear. There are 13 residues in the CDR3. V gave up 5 bases and J gave up 4 bases, with 11 bases separating them. Germline assignment: CDR1 LNHDA and CDR2 SQIVND (reference sequence).

As DNA, the CDR3 is TGTGCCAGCGCCGCCATTCTCATGAACACTGAAGCTTTCTTT. Translation gives CASAAILMNTEAFF. The J gene is TRBJ1-1, the V gene TRBV2, with no clear D. The CDR3 is 14 amino acids. Trimming took off 8 bases at V and 0 bases at J, with 13 bases between the two ends. The germline V gene encodes CDR1 SNHLY and CDR2 FYNNEI. The full variable domain, in which reference TRBV2 and TRBJ1-1 provide the parts outside the CDR3, is EPEVTQTPSHQVTQMGQEVILRCVPISNHLYFYWYRQILGQKVEFLVSFYNNEISEKSEIFDDQFSVERPDGSNFTLKIRSTKLEDSAMYFCASAAILMNTEAFFGQGTRLTVV.

This rearrangement joins TRBV5-4 to TRBJ2-5; possibly TRBD1 or TRBD2 for D (5 bases each). The V gene lost 4 bases and the J gene lost 4 bases, with 11 bases spanning the gap. The CDR3 is made up of 13 amino acids. Germline V CDR1 and CDR2: SGHNT, YYREEE (reference sequence). This CDR3 reads CASSNRDVETQYF. The DNA of the CDR3 is TGTGCCAGCAGCAACCGGGACGTAGAGACCCAGTACTTC.

The CDR3 bases are TGTGCCAGCAGCTTAGGGACTACACCACAATACAATGAGCAGTTCTTC. Translated: CASSLGTTPQYNEQFF. The chain uses TRBV7-8 and TRBJ2-1; tentative D call: TRBD2 (6 bases). This CDR3 is built from 16 residues. Trimming removed 1 base at V and 4 bases at J, with 14 bases between. Germline values: CDR1 SGHVS, CDR2 FQNEAQ.

The rearrangement joins TRBV6-2 or TRBV6-3 to TRBJ1-5; possibly TRBD1 for D (5 bases). Trimming took 2 bases from V and 1 from J, leaving 15 bases between them. The length of the CDR3 is 17 residues. Germline CDR1 and CDR2: MNHEY and SVGEGT. CDR3 nucleotides: TGTGCCAGCAGTTACCCCTCCGGACAACTAAGCAATCAGCCCCAGCATTTT. This codes for CASSYPSGQLSNQPQHF.

V usage is TRBV24-1 and J usage is TRBJ2-7; 8 bases fit TRBD1. Germline V gene sequence: CDR1 KGHDR, CDR2 SFDVKD. The CDR3 has 15 amino acids. Germline trimming cut 2 bases from V and 4 bases from J; bases unmatched to any gene: 6. Here the CDR3 DNA reads TGTGCCACCAGTGATTCTGCAGGGGGCAAATACGAGCAGTACTTC. Its translation: CATSDSAGGKYEQYF.